This T cell receptor beta chain derives from a study of control samples from healthy donors and cancer patients. The CDR3 runs to 15 residues. The V gene end was trimmed by 5 bases and the J gene end by 2 bases; junction bases not matched to a gene: 7. CDR1 is SGHDT, CDR2 YYEEEE, per germline. Some clones are missing from TCRdb's copy, which holds only in-frame ones; the method was immunoSEQ multiplex PCR. The sample has around 45,000 clones, about three quarters seen once. The sequenced sample was formalin-fixed, paraffin-embedded tissue. The sequence was collected from a male donor with melanoma. The chain couples TRBV5-6 to TRBJ2-5, with 9 bases aligning to TRBD2. The CDR3 bases are TGTGCCAGCAGTTCGATAGCGGGAGATCAAGAGACCCAGTACTTC. As protein: CASSSIAGDQETQYF.